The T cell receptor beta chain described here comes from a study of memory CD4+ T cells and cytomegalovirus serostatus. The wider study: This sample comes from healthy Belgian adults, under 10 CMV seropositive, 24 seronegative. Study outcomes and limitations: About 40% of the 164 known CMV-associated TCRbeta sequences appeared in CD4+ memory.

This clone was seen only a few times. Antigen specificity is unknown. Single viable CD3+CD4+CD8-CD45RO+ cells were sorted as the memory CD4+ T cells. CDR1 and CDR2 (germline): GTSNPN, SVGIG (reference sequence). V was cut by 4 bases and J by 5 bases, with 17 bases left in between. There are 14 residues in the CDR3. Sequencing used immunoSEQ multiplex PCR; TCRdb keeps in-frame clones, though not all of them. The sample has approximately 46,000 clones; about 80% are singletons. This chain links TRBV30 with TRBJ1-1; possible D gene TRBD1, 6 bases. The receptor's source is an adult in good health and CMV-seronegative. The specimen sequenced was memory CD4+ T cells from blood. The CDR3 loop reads CAWNRETGRTEAFF. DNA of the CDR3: TGTGCCTGGAACAGGGAAACGGGTAGAACTGAAGCTTTCTTT.